This T cell receptor beta chain appears in the sequencing data of a study of CD8+CD57+ T cells in acquired aplastic anemia. Study observations and caveats: Any difference that existed in CD8+ Simpson's diversity between patients and controls was not significant. Both patients and controls carried the same twenty-nine CD8+ CDR3 sequences.

Sequenced patients had shown CD8+CD57+ cell expansion by flow cytometry. Blood sampling was performed on the patients, and none of them had received therapy by then. Only one count was recorded for this clonotype. What it binds is not known. The junction departs from the called germline gene at one end, perhaps through a read error. In germline, CDR1 is SNHLY, CDR2 FYNNEI. The CDR3 extends over 16 amino acids. Both TCR beta VDJ combination and CDR3 sequence profiling were carried out. Genomic DNA was the template for this profiling. TCRdb re-called the reads through MiXCR, storing one row per CDR3 protein. The sample yields 200,000 to 300,000 distinct CDR3 sequences, 82% seen once.

The V call is TRBV2, the J call TRBJ1-5; D remains unclear. The sequence was obtained from a human donor with aplastic anemia. The sample taken for sequencing was sorted CD4+, CD8+, or CD8+CD57+ T cells (not recorded which) from PBMCs. The CDR3 DNA is TGTGCCAGCAGAGACTCTAGCGGGGTATACAATGAGCCCCAGCATTTT. It translates to CASRDSSGVYNEPQHF.